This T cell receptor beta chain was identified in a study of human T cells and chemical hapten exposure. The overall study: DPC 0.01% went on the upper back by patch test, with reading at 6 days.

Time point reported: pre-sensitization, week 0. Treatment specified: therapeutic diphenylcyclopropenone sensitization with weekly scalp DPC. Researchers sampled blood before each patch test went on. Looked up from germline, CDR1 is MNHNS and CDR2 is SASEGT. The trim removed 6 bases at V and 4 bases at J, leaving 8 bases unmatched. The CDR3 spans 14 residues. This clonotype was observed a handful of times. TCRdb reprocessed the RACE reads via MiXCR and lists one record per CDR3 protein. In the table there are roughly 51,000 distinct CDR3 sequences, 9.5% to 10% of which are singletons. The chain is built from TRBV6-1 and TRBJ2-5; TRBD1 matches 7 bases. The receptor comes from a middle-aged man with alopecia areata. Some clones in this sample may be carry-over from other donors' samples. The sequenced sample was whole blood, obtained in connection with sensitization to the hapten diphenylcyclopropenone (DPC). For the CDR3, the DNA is TGTGCCAGCAGCCCTGACAGGGTTTTAGAGACCCAGTACTTC. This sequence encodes CASSPDRVLETQYF.